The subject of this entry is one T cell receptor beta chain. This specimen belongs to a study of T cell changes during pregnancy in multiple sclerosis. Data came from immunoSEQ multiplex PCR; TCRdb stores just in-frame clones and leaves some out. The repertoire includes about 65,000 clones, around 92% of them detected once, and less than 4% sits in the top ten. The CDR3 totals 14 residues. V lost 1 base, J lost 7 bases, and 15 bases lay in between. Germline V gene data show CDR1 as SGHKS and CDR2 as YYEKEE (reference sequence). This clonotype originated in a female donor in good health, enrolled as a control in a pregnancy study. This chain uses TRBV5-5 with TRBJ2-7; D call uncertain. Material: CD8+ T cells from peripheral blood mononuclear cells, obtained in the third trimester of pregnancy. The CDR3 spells CASSLLIEETEQYF. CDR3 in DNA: TGTGCCAGCAGCTTGTTGATCGAGGAAACTGAGCAGTACTTC.